Following are 4 T cell receptor beta chains from one sample sequenced in a study of blood T cell repertoires in COVID-19. Data came from immunoSEQ multiplex PCR; TCRdb stores just in-frame clones and leaves some out. Among 23,000 or so clones, 83% were seen once, and the ten largest hold 5% to 7%. The sequenced sample was peripheral blood. These receptors originate from a human donor in a cohort sampled during active COVID-19.

The chain joins TRBV27 to TRBJ1-6; D is perhaps TRBD1 (5 bases). The CDR3 extends over 17 amino acids. V lost 4 bases and J 0 bases, leaving 13 bases between the germline ends. Germline V lookup: CDR1 MNHEY, CDR2 SMNVEV (reference sequence). CDR3 nucleotide sequence: TGTGCCAGCAGTTCCGCAGGGATGAGCTCCTATAATTCACCCCTCCACTTT. It specifies CASSSAGMSSYNSPLHF.

This chain connects TRBV19 to TRBJ1-2; TRBD1 is a possible D gene (6 bases). The CDR3 extends over 12 amino acids. Germline assignment: CDR1 LNHDA and CDR2 SQIVND (reference sequence). V shed 3 bases and J shed 7 bases, with 9 bases lying between them. The CDR3 loop is CASSMAGAGYTF. As DNA, the CDR3 is TGTGCCAGTAGTATGGCAGGGGCTGGCTACACCTTC.

The CDR3 sequence: CASSLAMRGDTEAFF. The CDR3, as DNA: TGTGCCAGCAGCTTAGCAATGCGGGGAGACACTGAAGCTTTCTTT. The chain carries TRBV7-2 and TRBJ1-1; D is unclear. This CDR3 region has 15 residues. V lost 0 bases to trimming and J lost 3 bases, with 11 bases between them. Germline V CDR1 and CDR2: SGHTA, FQGNSA.

This chain links TRBV7-2 with TRBJ2-7, with 9 nucleotides matching TRBD1. J gave up 3 bases and V 5 bases, and 5 bases lay outside the gene matches. This CDR3 is built from 14 residues. CDR1 and CDR2 from the germline V gene are SGHTA and FQGNSA. The CDR3 DNA reads as TGTGCCAGCAGCCTTGACAGGGGGATCTACGAGCAGTACTTC. Translating it yields CASSLDRGIYEQYF.